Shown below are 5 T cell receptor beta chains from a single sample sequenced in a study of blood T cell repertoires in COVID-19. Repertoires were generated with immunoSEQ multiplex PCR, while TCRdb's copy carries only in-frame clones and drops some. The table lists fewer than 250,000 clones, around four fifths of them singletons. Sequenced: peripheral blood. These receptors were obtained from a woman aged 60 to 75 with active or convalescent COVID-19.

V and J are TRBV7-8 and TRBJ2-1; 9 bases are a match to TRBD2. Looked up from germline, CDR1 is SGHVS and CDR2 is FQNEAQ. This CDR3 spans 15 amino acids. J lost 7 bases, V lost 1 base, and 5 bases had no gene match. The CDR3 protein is CASSLVAGASNEQFF. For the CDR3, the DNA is TGTGCCAGCAGCTTAGTAGCGGGGGCCAGTAATGAGCAGTTCTTC.

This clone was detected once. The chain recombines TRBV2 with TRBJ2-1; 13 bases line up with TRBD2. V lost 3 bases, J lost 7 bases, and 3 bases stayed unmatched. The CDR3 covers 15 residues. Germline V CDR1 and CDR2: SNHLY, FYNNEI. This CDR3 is CASSETSGRLNEQFF. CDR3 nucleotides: TGTGCCAGCAGTGAGACTAGCGGGAGGCTGAATGAGCAGTTCTTC.

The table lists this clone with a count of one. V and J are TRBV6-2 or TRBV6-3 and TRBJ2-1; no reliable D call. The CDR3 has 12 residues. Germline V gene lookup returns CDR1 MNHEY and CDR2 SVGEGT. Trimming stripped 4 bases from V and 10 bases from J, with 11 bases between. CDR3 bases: TGTGCCAGCAGTTTATCCCTACGGGAGCAGTTCTTC. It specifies CASSLSLREQFF.

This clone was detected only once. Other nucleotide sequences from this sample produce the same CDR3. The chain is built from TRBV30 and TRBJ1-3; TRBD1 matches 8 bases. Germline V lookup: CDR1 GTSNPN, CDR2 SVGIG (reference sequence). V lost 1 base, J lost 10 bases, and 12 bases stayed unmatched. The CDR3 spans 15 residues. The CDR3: CAWSAGPGGENTIYF. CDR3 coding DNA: TGTGCCTGGAGTGCAGGGCCAGGGGGCGAAAATACCATATATTTT.

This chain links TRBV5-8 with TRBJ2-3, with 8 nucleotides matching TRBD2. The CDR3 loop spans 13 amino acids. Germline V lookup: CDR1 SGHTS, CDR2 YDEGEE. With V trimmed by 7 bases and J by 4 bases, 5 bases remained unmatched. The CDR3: CASLAGGADTQYF. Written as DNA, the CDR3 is TGTGCCAGCCTTGCGGGGGGCGCAGATACGCAGTATTTT.